The 5 T cell receptor beta chains below come from one sample, sequenced in a study of blood T cell repertoires in COVID-19. Sequencing was performed with immunoSEQ multiplex PCR; in TCRdb, only in-frame clones are kept and a portion is missing. Among approximately 110,000 clones, roughly 85% were seen once, and the ten largest hold 2.5% to 3.5%. Input material: peripheral blood. Receptors were obtained from a woman aged 80 or older with COVID-19, enrolled during active disease.

The chain is built from TRBV5-5 and TRBJ2-5; unclear D gene. The CDR3 spans 12 residues. Trimming left V 2 bases short and J 0 bases short, with 2 bases between. CDR1 and CDR2 from the germline V gene are SGHKS and YYEKEE (reference sequence). The CDR3 protein is CASSFYQETQYF. The DNA for the CDR3 is TGTGCCAGCAGCTTCTACCAAGAGACCCAGTACTTC.

The chain employs TRBV19 and TRBJ2-2; 8 positions agree with TRBD1. This CDR3 has 14 amino acids. The germline V gene has CDR1 LNHDA and CDR2 SQIVND (reference sequence). The ends lost 7 bases at V and 2 bases at J; junction bases unmatched: 3. In nucleotides, the CDR3 is TGTGCCAGTATCGCAGGGGGCAACACCGGGGAGCTGTTTTTT. Translation: CASIAGGNTGELFF. The full variable domain, its missing parts supplied by reference TRBV19 and TRBJ2-2, is DGGITQSPKYLFRKEGQNVTLSCEQNLNHDAMYWYRQDPGQGLRLIYYSQIVNDFQKGDIAEGYSVSREKKESFPLTVTSAQKNPTAFYLCASIAGGNTGELFFGEGSRLTVL.

This chain joins TRBV5-1 and TRBJ2-7; 10 positions agree with TRBD2. Germline V lookup: CDR1 SGHRS, CDR2 YFSETQ. The CDR3 contains 15 residues. With V trimmed by 4 bases and J by 5 bases, 9 bases remained unmatched. CDR3 amino acids: CASSLVSGRRNEQYF. For the CDR3, the DNA is TGCGCCAGCAGCCTCGTTAGCGGGAGGAGAAACGAGCAGTACTTC.

The chain carries TRBV10-3 and TRBJ2-7; D perhaps matches TRBD1 (6 bases). Germline assignment: CDR1 ENHRY and CDR2 SYGVKD. This CDR3 comprises 14 residues. V was trimmed by 7 bases and J by 6 bases, leaving 19 bases between them. CDR3 loop: CAITAGDPASEQYF. The CDR3 region has the DNA TGTGCCATCACGGCAGGGGACCCGGCCTCCGAGCAGTACTTC.

J is TRBJ2-2 and V is TRBV6-5, with D tentatively TRBD2 (6 bases). Trimming removed 5 bases from V and 2 bases from J, with 9 bases in between. CDR1 MNHEY and CDR2 SVGAGI come from the germline V gene. The CDR3 is made up of 14 amino acids. The CDR3 DNA reads as TGTGCCAGCAGTCCGGGGACTAACACCGGGGAGCTGTTTTTT. Amino acids: CASSPGTNTGELFF.